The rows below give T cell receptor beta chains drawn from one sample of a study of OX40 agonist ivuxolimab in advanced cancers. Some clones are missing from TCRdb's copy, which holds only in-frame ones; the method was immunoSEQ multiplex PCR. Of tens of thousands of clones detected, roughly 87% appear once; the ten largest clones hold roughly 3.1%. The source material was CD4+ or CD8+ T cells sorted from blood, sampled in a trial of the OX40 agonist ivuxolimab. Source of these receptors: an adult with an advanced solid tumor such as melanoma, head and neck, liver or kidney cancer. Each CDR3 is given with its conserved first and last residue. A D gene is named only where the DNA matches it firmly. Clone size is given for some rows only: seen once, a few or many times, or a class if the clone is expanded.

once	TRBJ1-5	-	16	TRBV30	TGTGCCTGGAGTGTTAAGGACACCTGGGGCAATCAGCCCCAGCATTTT	CAWSVKDTWGNQPQHF
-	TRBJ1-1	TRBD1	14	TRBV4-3	TGCGCCAGCAGTTACAGGGGGCTCGACACTGAAGCTTTCTTT	CASSYRGLDTEAFF
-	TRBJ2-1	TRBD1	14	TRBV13	TGTGCCAGCAGCCTCCGACAGGGAGTGAATGAGCAGTTCTTC	CASSLRQGVNEQFF
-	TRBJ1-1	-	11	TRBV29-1	TGCAGCGTTGAAGAGGGGACTGAAGCTTTCTTT	CSVEEGTEAFF
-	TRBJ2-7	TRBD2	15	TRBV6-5	TGTGCCAGCAGTTACGCCGGGGGGGCCTCCTACGAGCAGTACTTC	CASSYAGGASYEQYF
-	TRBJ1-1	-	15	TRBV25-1	TGTGCCAGCAGTGAACTCGGGGTAGGGGGGACTGAAGCTTTCTTT	CASSELGVGGTEAFF
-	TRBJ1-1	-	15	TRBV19	TGTGCCAGTAGTATAGGGGCCCGGACAGACACTGAAGCTTTCTTT	CASSIGARTDTEAFF
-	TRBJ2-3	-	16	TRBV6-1	TGTGCCAGCAGTGAATGGGGTCCGGGAGTCACAGATACGCAGTATTTT	CASSEWGPGVTDTQYF
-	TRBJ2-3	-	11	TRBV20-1	TGCAGTGCTACCGGCACAGATACGCAGTATTTT	CSATGTDTQYF
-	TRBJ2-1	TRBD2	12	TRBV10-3	TGTGCCATCAGGGGTAGCGGGGATGAGCAGTTCTTC	CAIRGSGDEQFF
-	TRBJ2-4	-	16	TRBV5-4	TGTGCCAGCAGCTTGGCAGGGCGGTTAGCCAAAAACATTCAGTACTTC	CASSLAGRLAKNIQYF
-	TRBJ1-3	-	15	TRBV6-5	TGTGCCAGCAGTTACAGGGAGCCGGAGGGAAACACCATATATTTT	CASSYREPEGNTIYF
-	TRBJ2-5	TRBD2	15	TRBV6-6	TGTGCCAGCAGTGGTCGTGCGGGGGTGCAAGAGACCCAGTACTTC	CASSGRAGVQETQYF
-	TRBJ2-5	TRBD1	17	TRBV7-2	TGTGCCAGCAGCTATGGGTCGACAGGGACGGCCCGAGAGACCCAGTACTTC	CASSYGSTGTARETQYF
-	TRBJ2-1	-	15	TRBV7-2	TGTGCCAGCAGCTCCGGCCGGGCAGCCTACAATGAGCAGTTCTTC	CASSSGRAAYNEQFF
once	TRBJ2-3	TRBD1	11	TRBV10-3	TGTGCCATCAGGACAGGGCATACGCAGTATTTT	CAIRTGHTQYF
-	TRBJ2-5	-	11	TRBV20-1	TGCAGTGCTAGGGGGAAAGAGACCCAGTACTTC	CSARGKETQYF
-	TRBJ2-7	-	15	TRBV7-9	TGTGCCAGCAGCTCCTCGGGACAAAGCTCCTACGAGCAGTACTTC	CASSSSGQSSYEQYF
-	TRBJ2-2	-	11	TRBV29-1	TGCAGCGTTGTGGGCACCGGGGAGCTGTTTTTT	CSVVGTGELFF
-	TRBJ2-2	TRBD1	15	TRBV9	TGTGCCAGCAGCCCAAAACCCAGGGGGCCCGGGGAGCTGTTTTTT	CASSPKPRGPGELFF
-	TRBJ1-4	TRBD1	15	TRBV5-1	TGCGCCAGCAGCTTGACGGGACAGGAGAATGAAAAACTGTTTTTT	CASSLTGQENEKLFF
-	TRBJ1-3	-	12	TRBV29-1	TGCAGCGTTGCTCAGGGGACAAACACCATATATTTT	CSVAQGTNTIYF
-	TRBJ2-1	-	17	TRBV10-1	TGCGCCAGCAGTGAGGGGCGGGGGACAAATTCCTACAATGAGCAGTTCTTC	CASSEGRGTNSYNEQFF
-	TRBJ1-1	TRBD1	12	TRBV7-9	TGTGCCAGCCAGGGACAGGGGACTGAAGCTTTCTTT	CASQGQGTEAFF
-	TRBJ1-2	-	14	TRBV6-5	TGTGCCAGCAGTTACACCTCCGGGGGCTATGGCTACACCTTC	CASSYTSGGYGYTF
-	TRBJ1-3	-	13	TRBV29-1	TGCAGCGTAGCAGGGGTAAATGGAAACACCATATATTTT	CSVAGVNGNTIYF
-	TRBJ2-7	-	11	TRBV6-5	TGTGCCAGCAGTGACAGACTACTTGAGTACTTC	CASSDRLLEYF
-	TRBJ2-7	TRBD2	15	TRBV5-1	TGCGCCAGCAGGTGGGGGCCTAGCGGGAGCTACGAGCAGTACTTC	CASRWGPSGSYEQYF
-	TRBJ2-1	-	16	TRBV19	TGTGCCAGTACGGTGACCTTTGACATGACCTACAATGAGCAGTTCTTC	CASTVTFDMTYNEQFF
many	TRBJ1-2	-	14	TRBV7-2	TGTGCCAGCAGCTCGGCTACAGTTTCCCCTGGCTACACCTTC	CASSSATVSPGYTF
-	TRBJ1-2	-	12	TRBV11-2	TGTGCCAGCAGCTTATTGGTCCGTGGCTACACCTTC	CASSLLVRGYTF
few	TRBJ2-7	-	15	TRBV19	TGTGCCAGTAGCCTAAAGGGGGGGCGCATCCACGAGCAGTACTTC	CASSLKGGRIHEQYF
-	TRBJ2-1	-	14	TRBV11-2	TGTGCCAGCAGCTTAGATCCGACAGCCAATGAGCAGTTCTTC	CASSLDPTANEQFF